These 24 T cell receptor beta chains were all obtained from the same sample, sequenced in a study of T cell changes during pregnancy in multiple sclerosis. The protocol was immunoSEQ multiplex PCR, while the TCRdb copy is restricted to in-frame clones and leaves out a portion. The data show about 34,000 clones, with over 85% seen just once and 3.5% held by the top ten. Specimen: CD8+ T cells from peripheral blood mononuclear cells, collected in the third trimester of pregnancy. These receptors originate from a female donor with multiple sclerosis, enrolled in a pregnancy study.

The J gene is TRBJ2-4, the V gene TRBV13; weak D call: TRBD1 (5 bases). Germline assignment: CDR1 PRHDT and CDR2 FYEKMQ (reference sequence). The V gene lost 5 bases and the J gene lost 6 bases, with 8 bases spanning the gap. The CDR3 loop spans 12 amino acids. CDR3 in DNA: TGTGCCAGCAGCGTTAGGGGAAACATTCAGTACTTC. The encoded protein is CASSVRGNIQYF.

This clone appeared a few times. This rearrangement joins TRBV19 to TRBJ2-7, with 7 bases fitting TRBD2. The germline CDR1 and CDR2 sequences are LNHDA and SQIVND (reference sequence). The CDR3 sequence is 15 residues long. Trimming cost V 3 bases and J 2 bases; bases outside gene matches: 7. In DNA, the CDR3 is TGTGCCAGTAGTATGGGGCGGGGGTTCACCTACGAGCAGTACTTC. It translates to CASSMGRGFTYEQYF.

V and J are TRBV9 and TRBJ2-5; TRBD2 matches at 8 bases. Germline CDR1 and CDR2: SGDLS and YYNGEE. V was pared by 0 bases and J by 3 bases, with 19 bases of the junction left unmatched. This CDR3 has 20 residues. CDR3 in amino acids: CASSVGPAGDPPPWEETQYF. The DNA of the CDR3 is TGTGCCAGCAGCGTAGGGCCAGCGGGGGACCCCCCCCCATGGGAAGAGACCCAGTACTTC.

This clone has more than one count but fewer than ten. The gene calls are TRBV4-3 and TRBJ1-2; 10 bases are a match to TRBD1. Germline CDR1 and CDR2: LGHNA and YSLEER. The CDR3 covers 15 residues. V was pared by 0 bases and J by 4 bases, with 2 bases of the junction left unmatched. In DNA form, the CDR3 reads TGCGCCAGCAGCCAAGAGTGGACAGGGGGCTATGGCTACACCTTC. Protein product: CASSQEWTGGYGYTF.

This rearrangement joins TRBV21-1 to TRBJ1-1; TRBD1 is the table's D call, not checked against the DNA. TRBV21-1 is deemed a pseudogene. CDR3 length: 14 residues. CDR3 sequence reads: CASVHPGENTEAFF. The CDR3 DNA sequence: TGTGCCAGCGTCCACCCAGGGGAGAACACTGAAGCTTTCTTT.

The rearrangement links TRBV7-3 to TRBJ2-1; TRBD1 is a possible D gene (5 bases). This CDR3 has 15 residues. Trimming cost V 2 bases and J 7 bases, with 15 bases left between them. Germline V gene sequence: CDR1 SGHTA, CDR2 FQGTGA. The CDR3 protein is CASSLLGAWGNEQFF. The CDR3 bases are TGTGCCAGCAGCTTATTAGGGGCCTGGGGTAATGAGCAGTTCTTC.

This clone was recorded only once. The V call is TRBV9, the J call TRBJ2-3, with 7 bases matching TRBD1. The ends lost 2 bases at V and 2 bases at J; junction bases unmatched: 2. CDR1 is SGDLS and CDR2 is YYNGEE in the germline V gene. There are 14 residues in the CDR3. The CDR3: CASSVGTATDTQYF. Here the CDR3 DNA reads TGTGCCAGCAGCGTGGGGACAGCCACAGATACGCAGTATTTT.

The chain employs TRBV7-9 and TRBJ2-3; TRBD1 matches 7 bases. The germline CDR1 and CDR2 sequences are SEHNR and FQNEAQ (reference sequence). The length of the CDR3 is 15 residues. V lost 6 bases to trimming and J lost 0 bases; unmatched junction nucleotides: 6. The CDR3 sequence: CASRLQGYSTDTQYF. Here the CDR3 DNA reads TGTGCCAGCAGGTTACAGGGGTACAGCACAGATACGCAGTATTTT.

The chain uses TRBV25-1 and TRBJ2-5, with a weak D call TRBD2 (7 bases). The V gene lost 2 bases and the J gene lost 11 bases, with 15 bases spanning the gap. This CDR3 spans 13 amino acids. Germline V lookup: CDR1 MGHDK, CDR2 SYGVNS. The CDR3 sequence: CASSEGGPGGQYF. The CDR3 coding sequence is TGTGCCAGCAGTGAAGGGGGGCCGGGAGGTCAGTACTTC.

The rearrangement joins TRBV7-2 to TRBJ1-2, with 9 positions matching TRBD1. The CDR3 is 15 amino acids. The trim removed 5 bases at V and 4 bases at J, leaving 8 bases unmatched. The V gene's germline CDR1 is SGHTA and CDR2 FQGNSA. The CDR3 coding sequence is TGTGCCAGCAGCCGTCCGGGGACAGGGTTCTATGGCTACACCTTC. Translated: CASSRPGTGFYGYTF.

This chain connects TRBV4-3 to TRBJ2-1, with 7 bases identical to TRBD1. The CDR3 has 15 amino acids. Germline CDR1 is LGHNA and CDR2 is YSLEER. V lost 1 base to trimming and J lost 7 bases; unmatched junction nucleotides: 7. Here the CDR3 DNA reads TGCGCCAGCAGCCAAGGTACGGGACAGTCAAATGAGCAGTTCTTC. It specifies CASSQGTGQSNEQFF.

The V gene is TRBV29-1, the J gene TRBJ1-2; possible D gene TRBD1, 6 bases. This CDR3 region has 15 residues. CDR1 and CDR2 from the germline V gene are SQVTM and ANQGSEA. V was shortened by 5 bases and J by 4 bases, with 20 bases between the two germline ends. The CDR3 DNA is TGCAGCGTTAGGACGGACAGTTGGGTTCGCTATGGCTACACCTTC. Its protein product is CSVRTDSWVRYGYTF.

The genes are TRBV5-4 and TRBJ1-2; D remains ambiguous. V dropped 4 bases and J dropped 4 bases, with 11 bases sitting between them. Germline CDR1 SGHNT, CDR2 YYREEE (reference sequence). The CDR3 consists of 13 residues. The chain's CDR3 is CASSLVAAYGYTF. CDR3 nucleotides: TGTGCCAGCAGCCTTGTTGCGGCCTATGGCTACACCTTC.

The chain employs TRBV27 and TRBJ1-5; D is perhaps TRBD1 (6 bases). Germline values: CDR1 MNHEY, CDR2 SMNVEV (reference sequence). Trimming removed 3 bases at V and 5 bases at J, with 14 bases between. This CDR3 contains 15 residues. CDR3 sequence reads: CASSLLGTPYQPQHF. CDR3 in DNA: TGTGCCAGCAGTTTGCTCGGGACACCTTATCAGCCCCAGCATTTT.

The chain recombines TRBV4-3 with TRBJ1-5; weak D call: TRBD1 (6 bases). Germline CDR1 LGHNA, CDR2 YSLEER. There are 15 residues in the CDR3. V was cut by 5 bases and J by 0 bases, with 11 bases left in between. In nucleotides, the CDR3 is TGCGCCAGCAGCGTGGACAGTTATAGCAATCAGCCCCAGCATTTT. Its protein product is CASSVDSYSNQPQHF.

V gene TRBV2 combines with J gene TRBJ1-2; a weak D match, TRBD1 (6 bases). Germline CDR1 SNHLY, CDR2 FYNNEI. V was pared by 0 bases and J by 3 bases, with 20 bases between. The CDR3 spans 18 residues. The CDR3 nucleotides read TGTGCCAGCAGTGAAGCCCCTCCAACAGGGCAACTAGACTATGGCTACACCTTC. Its translation is CASSEAPPTGQLDYGYTF. The complete variable domain, with remaining parts taken from reference TRBV2 and TRBJ1-2, reads EPEVTQTPSHQVTQMGQEVILRCVPISNHLYFYWYRQILGQKVEFLVSFYNNEISEKSEIFDDQFSVERPDGSNFTLKIRSTKLEDSAMYFCASSEAPPTGQLDYGYTFGSGTRLTVV.

The chain uses TRBV9 and TRBJ1-2, with 8 bases lining up with TRBD1. V shed 0 bases, J shed 0 bases, and the junction held 7 bases outside the gene matches. This CDR3 spans 17 amino acids. Germline CDR1 reads SGDLS; CDR2 reads YYNGEE. The CDR3 coding sequence is TGTGCCAGCAGCGTAGCCCAGGGGGCGTCAGCTAACTATGGCTACACCTTC. Translated: CASSVAQGASANYGYTF.

This rearrangement joins TRBV6-5 to TRBJ1-2; possible D gene TRBD1, 5 bases. The CDR3 has 13 residues. Germline CDR1 MNHEY, CDR2 SVGAGI. With 2 bases removed from V and 8 bases from J, the gap between germline ends came to 12 bases. Here the CDR3 reads CASSYGWRDGYTF. The CDR3 bases are TGTGCCAGCAGTTACGGTTGGAGGGACGGCTACACCTTC.

The rearrangement links TRBV2 to TRBJ2-7, with D maybe TRBD2 (5 bases). This CDR3 region has 15 residues. Trimming removed 6 bases at V and 1 base at J, with 16 bases between. Germline V gene data show CDR1 as SNHLY and CDR2 as FYNNEI. The CDR3 sequence: CASSETQSGSYEQYF. DNA for the CDR3: TGTGCCAGCAGCGAGACCCAAAGCGGATCCTACGAGCAGTACTTC.

The chain employs TRBV29-1 and TRBJ2-2; TRBD1 might be the D (5 bases). V was shortened by 6 bases and J by 4 bases, with 12 bases between the two germline ends. The CDR3 loop spans 13 amino acids. The germline V gene encodes CDR1 SQVTM and CDR2 ANQGSEA. For the CDR3, the DNA is TGCAGCGTGGCAGACAGCATCACCGGGGAGCTGTTTTTT. Translated, it gives CSVADSITGELFF.

The chain employs TRBV12-5 and TRBJ1-1, with a tentative D call TRBD1 (5 bases). The V gene lost 9 bases and the J gene lost 6 bases, with 14 bases spanning the gap. Germline-derived CDR1 and CDR2 are LGHNT and FRNRAP. The CDR3 is made up of 12 amino acids. CDR3 nucleotides: TGTGCTAGCGGGGGGTTGGAGGCTGAAGCTTTCTTT. Encoded protein: CASGGLEAEAFF.

The chain combines TRBV18 with TRBJ1-5; no definite D call. The CDR3 sequence is 17 residues long. The germline V gene encodes CDR1 KGHSH and CDR2 LQKENI. Trimming took 0 bases from V and 2 from J, leaving 14 bases between them. CDR3 bases: TGTGCCAGCTCACCACCGAGAATCGGGGATCGCAATCAGCCCCAGCATTTT. It codes for CASSPPRIGDRNQPQHF.

V gene TRBV7-6 combines with J gene TRBJ2-1; TRBD1 aligns across 7 bases. This CDR3 has 11 amino acids. CDR1 is SGHVS, CDR2 FNYEAQ, per germline. The V and J ends lost 7 bases and 6 bases, in that order; junction bases with no gene match: 0. The CDR3 reads CASTGGNEQFF. CDR3 bases: TGTGCCAGCACAGGGGGCAATGAGCAGTTCTTC.

The chain's CDR3 is CASSSRTANTEAFF. As DNA, the CDR3 is TGTGCCAGCAGCAGCCGGACAGCGAACACTGAAGCTTTCTTT. The chain carries TRBV28 and TRBJ1-1, with D maybe TRBD1 (6 bases). The CDR3 loop spans 14 amino acids. V shed 6 bases and J shed 1 base, with 12 bases lying between them. Germline loops: CDR1 MDHEN, CDR2 SYDVKM.